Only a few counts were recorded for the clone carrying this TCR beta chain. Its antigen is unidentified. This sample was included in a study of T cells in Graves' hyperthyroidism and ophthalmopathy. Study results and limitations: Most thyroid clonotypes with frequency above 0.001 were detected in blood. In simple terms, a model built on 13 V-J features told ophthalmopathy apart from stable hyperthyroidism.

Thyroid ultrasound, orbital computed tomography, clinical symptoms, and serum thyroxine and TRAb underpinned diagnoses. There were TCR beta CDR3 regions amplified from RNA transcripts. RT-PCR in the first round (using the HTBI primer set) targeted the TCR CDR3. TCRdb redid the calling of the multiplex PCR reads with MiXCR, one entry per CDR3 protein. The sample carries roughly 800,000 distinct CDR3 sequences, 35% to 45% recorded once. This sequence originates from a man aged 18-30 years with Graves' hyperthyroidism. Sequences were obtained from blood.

As DNA, the CDR3 is TGTGCCAGCAGTGGGACAGGGGCCGACGAGCAGTACTTC. Amino acid sequence: CASSGTGADEQYF. This rearrangement joins TRBV12-3 or TRBV12-4 to TRBJ2-7; 10 nucleotides line up with TRBD1. The J segment lost 5 bases and the V segment lost 5 bases, leaving 3 bases of the junction unmatched. The CDR3 contains 13 residues.